This TCR beta chain was sequenced in a study of T cells in Graves' hyperthyroidism and ophthalmopathy. At the level of the study: Peripheral blood was taken when the disease was first diagnosed, before any treatment began. Study-level findings and limits: Most thyroid clonotypes that were expanded above 0.001 also turned up in blood.

TCR beta CDR3 regions were amplified from RNA transcripts. Initially, a first-round RT-PCR of the TCR CDR3 employed the HTBI primer set. TCRdb itself ran the multiplex PCR reads through MiXCR, one entry per CDR3 protein. The sample yields approximately 600,000 distinct CDR3 sequences, roughly 14% seen once. As to this clonotype: Its specificity is not known.

Clinical symptoms, serum thyroxine and TRAb, thyroid ultrasound and orbital computed tomography together formed the diagnostic basis. This clonotype originated in a woman aged 30 to 39 with Graves' hyperthyroidism that later progressed to Graves' ophthalmopathy. Sequenced material: blood.

CDR3 protein: CASSQDRGIGYTF. CDR3 sequence (DNA): TGTGCCAGCAGCCAAGACAGGGGAATCGGCTACACCTTC. The chain links TRBV14 to TRBJ1-2, with D perhaps TRBD1 (6 bases). CDR1 and CDR2 from the germline V gene are SGHDN and FVKESK. Trimming shortened V by 0 bases and J by 8 bases, and 10 bases separated the two germline ends. This CDR3 comprises 13 residues.